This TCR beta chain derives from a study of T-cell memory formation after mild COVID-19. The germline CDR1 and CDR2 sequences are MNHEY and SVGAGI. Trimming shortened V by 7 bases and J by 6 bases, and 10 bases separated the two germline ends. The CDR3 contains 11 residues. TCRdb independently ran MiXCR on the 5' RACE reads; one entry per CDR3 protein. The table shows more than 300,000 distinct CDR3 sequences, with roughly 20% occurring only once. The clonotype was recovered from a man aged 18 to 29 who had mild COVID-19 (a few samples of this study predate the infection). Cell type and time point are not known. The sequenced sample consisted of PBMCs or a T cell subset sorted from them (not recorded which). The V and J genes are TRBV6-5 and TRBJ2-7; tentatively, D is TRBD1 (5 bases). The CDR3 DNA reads TGTGCCAGCACCTCAGGGCGCGAGCAGTACTTC. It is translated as CASTSGREQYF.